The clone carrying this TCR beta chain was seen just once. The antigen remains unidentified. The PCR ran on 60 Vbeta and 13 Jbeta primers. In the original workflow: Later analysis identified 80 million to 90 million unique TCR beta chains, 8.5 million to 13 million shared. Clones were read by immunoSEQ multiplex PCR, and TCRdb kept only the in-frame ones, dropping some. That table supplies the V and J calls and clone size; D and trimming were determined from the DNA. The top ten hold 3% to 4% of the sample, which has around 100,000 clones, about three quarters seen once. The data were taken from a study of cytomegalovirus exposure and HLA in healthy donors. Study-level results: A later analysis, which compared TCR beta chains of equal frequency, found the HLA-associated ones more clonally expanded. The productive fraction for most TCR beta V segments was about 87% or about 30% in an earlier analysis. Later work found most CMV-associated TCR beta chains apparently HLA-restricted.

This CDR3 has 16 amino acids. With 3 bases removed from V and 4 bases from J, the gap between germline ends came to 17 bases. The germline CDR1 and CDR2 sequences are SNHLY and FYNNEI. The rearrangement links TRBV2 to TRBJ2-3; D may be TRBD1 (7 bases). The sequenced sample was PBMCs. The sequence derives from a middle-aged man in good health and CMV-seronegative. CDR3 bases: TGTGCCAGCAGTGAGGAGGAGGGGGCCATGGCAGATACGCAGTATTTT. Its protein is CASSEEEGAMADTQYF.